These 7 T cell receptor beta chains were all obtained from the same sample, sequenced in a study of identical twins. Each CDR3 protein gets one entry after TCRdb re-called the 5' RACE reads with MiXCR. This repertoire shows 1,800,000 or so distinct CDR3 sequences, less than 35% found once; its top ten account for about 0.3%. Sequencing used cord blood. These receptors came from a newborn girl in good health.

Many counts were recorded for this clonotype. V and J are TRBV29-1 and TRBJ1-2; 9 nucleotides line up with TRBD1. Trimming removed 6 bases from V and 1 base from J; junction bases left unmatched: 9. The germline V gene encodes CDR1 SQVTM and CDR2 ANQGSEA. The CDR3 length is 15 residues. The CDR3 DNA reads TGCAGCGTGCGTCCCGGGACAGGGTTTAACTATGGCTACACCTTC. It translates to CSVRPGTGFNYGYTF.

The chain uses TRBV6-5 and TRBJ2-4, with TRBD2 matching 10 bases. Germline V gene sequence: CDR1 MNHEY, CDR2 SVGAGI. This CDR3 comprises 18 residues. With V trimmed by 2 bases and J by 2 bases, 9 bases remained unmatched. The CDR3, as DNA: TGTGCCAGCAGTTACCTCGCTAGCGGGGGAGCATCCAAAAACATTCAGTACTTC. Its protein is CASSYLASGGASKNIQYF.

The sample holds a few counts of this clonotype. V gene TRBV9 combines with J gene TRBJ1-6; 9 bases are shared with TRBD1. With V trimmed by 0 bases and J by 9 bases, 7 bases remained unmatched. Germline V CDR1 and CDR2: SGDLS, YYNGEE. CDR3 size: 16 residues. CDR3 region: CASSVAPGQGGSPLHF. Written as DNA, the CDR3 is TGTGCCAGCAGCGTAGCTCCGGGACAGGGCGGTTCACCCCTCCACTTT.

This clonotype has just one count. Mismatch with germline at one junction end may stem from a read error. V and J are TRBV5-1 and TRBJ2-6; 9 bases line up with TRBD1. Germline V gives CDR1 SGHRS, CDR2 YFSETQ. This CDR3 is 19 amino acids long. CDR3 bases: TGCGCCGGCAGCTCAGAAAGGACAGGGGCAATCTCTGGGGCCAACGTCCTGACTTTC. This sequence encodes CAGSSERTGAISGANVLTF.

This clonotype was seen only a few times. V is TRBV11-2 and J is TRBJ2-3; no definite D call. Germline V CDR1 and CDR2: SGHAT, FQNNGV. This CDR3 has 14 amino acids. V was trimmed by 1 base and J by 10 bases, leaving 15 bases between them. The CDR3 DNA follows: TGTGCCAGCAGCTTAGTGATTTCGGCAACCCCGCAGTATTTT. Translation: CASSLVISATPQYF.

V and J are TRBV27 and TRBJ2-4; 15 nucleotides match TRBD2. The J call is in doubt because the DNA end fits TRBJ2-5 better. Germline V gives CDR1 MNHEY, CDR2 SMNVEV (reference sequence). The CDR3 covers 16 residues. The CDR3 coding sequence is TGTGCCAGCAGTCGGACTAGCGGGAGGGCCATAGAGACCCAGTACTTC. Protein product: CASSRTSGRAIETQYF.

This chain connects TRBV20-1 to TRBJ2-7; D is possibly TRBD2 (6 bases). Trimming shortened V by 3 bases and J by 7 bases, and 19 bases separated the two germline ends. CDR1 is DFQATT, CDR2 SNEGSKA, per germline (reference sequence). This CDR3 spans 14 amino acids. The CDR3 loop is CSARPAGKVDEQYF. CDR3 coding DNA: TGCAGTGCTAGGCCGGCGGGGAAGGTGGATGAGCAGTACTTC.